This is a list of T cell receptor beta chains from one sample in a study of PD-1 blockade in classical Hodgkin lymphoma. Measured with immunoSEQ multiplex PCR; TCRdb has only the in-frame clones, and not every one. The sample shows 25,000 to 35,000 clones, 71% of them seen only once. The sample was peripheral blood mononuclear cells (PBMCs), taken before the second cycle of nivolumab. These receptors all stem from a human donor with classical Hodgkin lymphoma. CDR3s include the opening cysteine and the closing phenylalanine or tryptophan. A D gene is named only where the DNA matches it firmly. Some rows mark clone size as missing; the rest say once, few, many or name a class of expanded clone.

J gene,CDR3 length,D gene,V gene,clone size,CDR3 DNA,CDR3 protein
TRBJ2-2,15,TRBD2,TRBV27,.,TGTGCCAGCAGTTTAGTCCGGGGGGGCCCCGGGGAGCTGTTTTTT,CASSLVRGGPGELFF
TRBJ2-3,14,.,TRBV11-3,.,TGTGCCAGCAGCCAGGGGCCAGGCACAGATACGCAGTATTTT,CASSQGPGTDTQYF
TRBJ2-2,14,.,TRBV19,medium-sized,TGTGCCAGTAGTGCCCAGGGAGCGGCCGGGGAGCTGTTTTTT,CASSAQGAAGELFF
TRBJ1-1,15,.,TRBV28,.,TGTGCCAGCAGTTCACCGGGACGGACGAACACTGAAGCTTTCTTT,CASSSPGRTNTEAFF
TRBJ1-1,16,.,TRBV5-6,.,TGTGCCAGCAGCGTTGTGGCCCCGGCAGGGGACGCTGAAGCTTTCTTT,CASSVVAPAGDAEAFF
TRBJ2-3,15,TRBD2,TRBV4-1,few,TGCGCCAGCAGTCGGACTAGCGGTCTCACAGATACGCAGTATTTT,CASSRTSGLTDTQYF
TRBJ2-7,15,.,TRBV9,.,TGTGCCAGCAGCCAAGGGGTAGGTCATACCTACGAGCAGTACTTC,CASSQGVGHTYEQYF
TRBJ2-7,14,TRBD2,TRBV7-2,.,TGTGCCAGCAGCTTAGGCGGGGGGGCCTACGAGCAGTACTTC,CASSLGGGAYEQYF
TRBJ2-2,15,.,TRBV11-3,.,TGTGCCAGCAGCTTTGGACCTTCAACACCCGGGGAGCTGTTTTTT,CASSFGPSTPGELFF
TRBJ2-1,17,.,TRBV28,once,TGTGCCAGCAGCTCCCACTCAGGGATCAGGTCCTACAATGAGCAGTTCTTC,CASSSHSGIRSYNEQFF
TRBJ1-4,15,.,TRBV13,.,TGTGCCAGCAGCTTAAGTCTCGCTACTAATGAAAAACTGTTTTTT,CASSLSLATNEKLFF
TRBJ1-4,17,.,TRBV7-9,.,TGTGCCAGCAGTCGTGGGCCAGAAGGACCCGTCAATGAAAAACTGTTTTTT,CASSRGPEGPVNEKLFF
TRBJ1-2,13,TRBD1,TRBV5-6,few,TGTGCCAGCGGCAGGGACAGGAACTATGGCTACACCTTC,CASGRDRNYGYTF
TRBJ2-1,13,.,TRBV7-9,.,TGTGCCAGCAGCCCGAGCTCCTACAATGAGCAGTTCTTC,CASSPSSYNEQFF
TRBJ2-1,16,TRBD2,TRBV5-1,.,TGCGCCAGCAGCTCCGTGGGGAGCGGGGCATACAATGAGCAGTTCTTC,CASSSVGSGAYNEQFF
TRBJ1-2,12,.,TRBV19,.,TGTGCCAGTAGTATTTTGGGCAGGGCGGAGACCTTC,CASSILGRAETF
TRBJ2-1,17,TRBD2,TRBV7-8,.,TGTGCCAGCAGCCCCATCTCCGGGACTAGCGAGTACAATGAGCAGTTCTTC,CASSPISGTSEYNEQFF
TRBJ1-2,15,TRBD1,TRBV5-1,.,TGCGCCAGCAGCCTGGGACAGGCCGCACTAGGAGGCTACACCTTC,CASSLGQAALGGYTF
TRBJ1-2,14,.,TRBV12-5,.,TGTGCTAGTGGTTTTTCAGGAGACAACTATGGCTACACCTTC,CASGFSGDNYGYTF
TRBJ1-5,18,TRBD1,TRBV14,.,TGTGCCAGCAGCCCCGCGCGGGACAGGGGATTTAGCAATCAGCCCCAGCATTTT,CASSPARDRGFSNQPQHF
TRBJ2-5,13,TRBD1,TRBV19,.,TGTGCCAGTAGACCGACAGGGAAAGAGACCCAGTACTTC,CASRPTGKETQYF
TRBJ2-2,15,TRBD1,TRBV2,.,TGTGCCACCTCCCGGGACAGGGGAGTGTCCGGGGAGCTGTTTTTT,CATSRDRGVSGELFF
TRBJ1-2,14,.,TRBV4-1,few,TGCGCCAGCAGCCGGATAGATTCCGGGGATGGCTACACCTTC,CASSRIDSGDGYTF
TRBJ1-1,16,.,TRBV7-2,.,TGTGCCAGCAGCTTAGCGTTGACAGTACTGAACACTGAAGCTTTCTTT,CASSLALTVLNTEAFF
TRBJ1-6,15,.,TRBV7-3,.,TGTGCCAGCAGCCACAACGGGGGGGATAATTCACCCCTCCACTTT,CASSHNGGDNSPLHF
TRBJ2-1,12,.,TRBV30,.,TGTGCCTGGGGGTCAGGGGCCGATGAGCAGTTCTTC,CAWGSGADEQFF
TRBJ1-5,14,.,TRBV9,.,TGTGCCAGCAGTCCAGCGGAAGCTAATCAGCCCCAGCATTTT,CASSPAEANQPQHF
TRBJ2-1,13,.,TRBV30,.,TGTGCCTGGAGTGTCGGACATTACAATGAGCAGTTCTTC,CAWSVGHYNEQFF
TRBJ1-5,15,.,TRBV5-6,.,TGTGCCAGCAGCTTGGGGGACGGGGGGAGTCAGCCCCAGCATTTT,CASSLGDGGSQPQHF
TRBJ1-1,14,.,TRBV28,few,TGTGCCAGCAGCTCCGGACAGACGAACACTGAAGCTTTCTTT,CASSSGQTNTEAFF
TRBJ2-2,13,.,TRBV11-2,large,TGTGCCAGCAGCCAAAGTAACACCGGGGAGCTGTTTTTT,CASSQSNTGELFF
TRBJ2-7,12,.,TRBV7-6,.,TGTGCCAGCAGCTTAGGGTCGGAAGAGCAGTACTTC,CASSLGSEEQYF
TRBJ1-3,13,.,TRBV7-2,.,TGTGCCAGCAGCTTAGAATCAGGAAACACCATATATTTT,CASSLESGNTIYF
TRBJ2-1,14,.,TRBV10-2,.,TGCGCCAGCAGAAAGGCGGCGGTGTTGAATGAGCAGTTCTTC,CASRKAAVLNEQFF
TRBJ2-7,13,.,TRBV30,.,TGTGCCTGGAGTTATGTGACAGGCTACGAGCAGTACTTC,CAWSYVTGYEQYF
TRBJ2-1,14,TRBD1,TRBV7-6,.,TGTGCCAGCAGCTACGGACAGGGGTACAATGAGCAGTTCTTC,CASSYGQGYNEQFF
TRBJ2-7,18,TRBD2,TRBV4-1,.,TGCGCCAGCAGCCCTTTTAGCTCCGGGGAGGGTAGCTCCTACGAGCAGTACTTC,CASSPFSSGEGSSYEQYF
TRBJ2-7,14,.,TRBV5-6,.,TGTGCCAGCAGCTTGGAGGGCAGACTCTACGAGCAGTACTTC,CASSLEGRLYEQYF
TRBJ2-2,14,.,TRBV19,.,TGTGCCAGTAGTATATCCAGGTCGGACGGGGAGCTGTTTTTT,CASSISRSDGELFF
TRBJ2-7,13,.,TRBV7-2,.,TGTGCCAGCATGCGGACAGCTACCAACGAGCAGTACTTC,CASMRTATNEQYF
TRBJ2-7,14,.,TRBV5-6,.,TGTGCCAGCAGTACTGGCGGCTACTCCTACGAGCAGTACTTC,CASSTGGYSYEQYF
TRBJ2-5,16,TRBD1,TRBV11-2,.,TGTGCCAGCACCTTCCCCGACAGGGGGCGCCCCGAGACCCAGTACTTC,CASTFPDRGRPETQYF
TRBJ1-1,15,.,TRBV9,.,TGTGCCAGCAGCGTAGGGGAGGGGAGGGGAACTGAAGCTTTCTTT,CASSVGEGRGTEAFF
TRBJ1-1,16,TRBD1,TRBV4-3,medium-sized,TGCGCCAGCAGCCAGGATTCTCTTCAGGGACAGGGGAAAGCTTTCTTT,CASSQDSLQGQGKAFF
TRBJ1-6,16,TRBD1,TRBV14,.,TGTGCCAGCAGCCATGCCGGGACAGGGGGTTACTCACCCCTCCACTTT,CASSHAGTGGYSPLHF
TRBJ2-5,13,.,TRBV10-3,.,TGTGCCAATTCCCGGGAAATCCAAGAGACCCAGTACTTC,CANSREIQETQYF
TRBJ1-1,15,TRBD1,TRBV4-3,.,TGCGCCAGCAGCCAAGACAGGGGGCGGAACACTGAAGCTTTCTTT,CASSQDRGRNTEAFF
TRBJ1-5,15,.,TRBV5-5,.,TGTGCCAGCAGCGTCTTGGTGGGGGGCAATCAGCCCCAGCATTTT,CASSVLVGGNQPQHF
TRBJ1-5,14,.,TRBV7-6,.,TGTGCCAGCAGCCTTGAGTTTAGCAATCAGCCCCAGCATTTT,CASSLEFSNQPQHF
TRBJ1-1,11,.,TRBV6-1,.,TGTGCCAGCAGGGGCGGGGCTGAAGCTTTCTTT,CASRGGAEAFF
TRBJ2-5,15,TRBD2,TRBV4-3,.,TGCGCCAGCAGCCTTTTTTCTAGCGGACAAGAGACCCAGTACTTC,CASSLFSSGQETQYF